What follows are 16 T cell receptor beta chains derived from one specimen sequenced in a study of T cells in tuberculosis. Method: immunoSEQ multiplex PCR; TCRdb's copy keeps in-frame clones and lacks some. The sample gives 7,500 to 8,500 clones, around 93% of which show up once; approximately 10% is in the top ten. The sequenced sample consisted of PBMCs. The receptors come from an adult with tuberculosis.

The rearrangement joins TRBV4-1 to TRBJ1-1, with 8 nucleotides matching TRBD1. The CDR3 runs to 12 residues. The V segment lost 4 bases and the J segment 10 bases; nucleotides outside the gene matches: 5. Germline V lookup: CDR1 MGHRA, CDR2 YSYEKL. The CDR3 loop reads CASSLQGGRAFF. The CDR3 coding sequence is TGCGCCAGCAGCCTACAGGGGGGGAGAGCTTTCTTT.

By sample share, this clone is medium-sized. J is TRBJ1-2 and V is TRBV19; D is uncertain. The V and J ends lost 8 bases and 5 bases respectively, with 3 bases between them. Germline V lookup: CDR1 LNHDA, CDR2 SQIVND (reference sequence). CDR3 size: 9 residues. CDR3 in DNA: TGTGCCAGTTTATATGGCTACACCTTC. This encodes CASLYGYTF.

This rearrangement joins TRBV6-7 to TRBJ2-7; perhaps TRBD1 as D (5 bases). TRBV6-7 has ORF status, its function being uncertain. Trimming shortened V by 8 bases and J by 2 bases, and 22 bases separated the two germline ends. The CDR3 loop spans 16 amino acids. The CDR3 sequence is CASYIGDTKGPYEQYF. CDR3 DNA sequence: TGTGCCAGCTATATTGGTGACACTAAGGGGCCCTACGAGCAGTACTTC.

The CDR3 DNA is TGTGCCAGCAGTTCCGCCGGGACAGGGGCCTATGGCTACACCTTC. The encoded protein is CASSSAGTGAYGYTF. The rearrangement joins TRBV5-4 to TRBJ1-2; the match to TRBD1 covers 10 bases. Germline V gene data show CDR1 as SGHNT and CDR2 as YYREEE (reference sequence). The ends lost 5 bases at V and 4 bases at J; junction bases unmatched: 8. The CDR3 totals 15 residues.

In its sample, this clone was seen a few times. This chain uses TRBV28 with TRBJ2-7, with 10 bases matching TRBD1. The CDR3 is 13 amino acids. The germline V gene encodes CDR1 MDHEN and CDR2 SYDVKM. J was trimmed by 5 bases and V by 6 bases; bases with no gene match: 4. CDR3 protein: CASSRTGGNEQYF. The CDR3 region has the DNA TGTGCCAGCAGCCGGACAGGGGGAAACGAGCAGTACTTC. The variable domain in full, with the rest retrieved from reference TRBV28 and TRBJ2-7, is DVKVTQSSRYLVKRTGEKVFLECVQDMDHENMFWYRQDPGLGLRLIYFSYDVKMKEKGDIPEGYSVSREKKERFSLILESASTNQTSMYLCASSRTGGNEQYFGPGTRLTVT.

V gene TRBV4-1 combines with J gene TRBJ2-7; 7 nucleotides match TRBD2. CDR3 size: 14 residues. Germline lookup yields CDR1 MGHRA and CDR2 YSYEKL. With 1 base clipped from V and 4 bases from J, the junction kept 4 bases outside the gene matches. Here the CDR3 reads CASSQGLGGYEQYF. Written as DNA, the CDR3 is TGCGCCAGCAGCCAAGGACTCGGGGGGTACGAGCAGTACTTC.

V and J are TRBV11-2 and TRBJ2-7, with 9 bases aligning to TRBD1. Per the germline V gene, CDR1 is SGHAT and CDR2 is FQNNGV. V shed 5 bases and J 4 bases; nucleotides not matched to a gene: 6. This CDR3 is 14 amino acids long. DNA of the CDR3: TGTGCCAGCAGCCTCGGACAGGGGAGATACGAGCAGTACTTC. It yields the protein CASSLGQGRYEQYF.

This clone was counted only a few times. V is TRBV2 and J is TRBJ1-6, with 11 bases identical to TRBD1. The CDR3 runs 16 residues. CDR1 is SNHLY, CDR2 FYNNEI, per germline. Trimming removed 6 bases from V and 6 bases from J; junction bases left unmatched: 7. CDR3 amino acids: CASRMDRGLPNSPLHF. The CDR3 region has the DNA TGTGCCAGCAGAATGGACAGGGGGCTCCCTAATTCACCCCTCCACTTT. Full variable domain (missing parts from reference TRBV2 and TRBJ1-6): EPEVTQTPSHQVTQMGQEVILRCVPISNHLYFYWYRQILGQKVEFLVSFYNNEISEKSEIFDDQFSVERPDGSNFTLKIRSTKLEDSAMYFCASRMDRGLPNSPLHFGNGTRLTVT.

CDR3 DNA sequence: TGTGCCAGCAGCTTGACAGGGACAGCGACTGAAGCTTTCTTT. Translated, it gives CASSLTGTATEAFF. The chain joins TRBV5-6 to TRBJ1-1; 7 positions agree with TRBD1. CDR3 length: 14 amino acids. Germline V lookup: CDR1 SGHDT, CDR2 YYEEEE. Trimming took 1 base from V and 5 from J; bases not matched to a gene: 5.

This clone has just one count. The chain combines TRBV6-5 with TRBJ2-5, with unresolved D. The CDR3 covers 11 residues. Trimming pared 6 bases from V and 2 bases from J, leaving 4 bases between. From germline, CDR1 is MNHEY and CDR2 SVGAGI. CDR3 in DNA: TGTGCCAGCAGAATACAAGAGACCCAGTACTTC. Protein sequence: CASRIQETQYF.

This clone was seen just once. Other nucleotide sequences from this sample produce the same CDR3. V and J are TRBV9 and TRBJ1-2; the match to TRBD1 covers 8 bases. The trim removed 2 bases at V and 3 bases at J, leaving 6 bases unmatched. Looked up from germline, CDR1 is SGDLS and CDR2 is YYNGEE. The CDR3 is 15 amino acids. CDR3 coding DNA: TGTGCCAGCAGCGTGGGAGGACAGGGTGACTATGGCTACACCTTC. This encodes CASSVGGQGDYGYTF. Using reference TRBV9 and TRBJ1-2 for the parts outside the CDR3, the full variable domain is DSGVTQTPKHLITATGQRVTLRCSPRSGDLSVYWYQQSLDQGLQFLIQYYNGEERAKGNILERFSAQQFPDLHSELNLSSLELGDSALYFCASSVGGQGDYGYTFGSGTRLTVV.

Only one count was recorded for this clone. CDR3 in amino acids: CASSLSGGIGKTQYF. For the CDR3, the DNA is TGTGCCAGCAGTCTTAGCGGGGGGATTGGAAAGACCCAGTACTTC. The rearrangement links TRBV11-2 to TRBJ2-5; 10 bases agree with TRBD2. CDR3 length equals 15 residues. The ends lost 6 bases at V and 6 bases at J; junction bases unmatched: 10. Germline-derived CDR1 and CDR2 are SGHAT and FQNNGV.

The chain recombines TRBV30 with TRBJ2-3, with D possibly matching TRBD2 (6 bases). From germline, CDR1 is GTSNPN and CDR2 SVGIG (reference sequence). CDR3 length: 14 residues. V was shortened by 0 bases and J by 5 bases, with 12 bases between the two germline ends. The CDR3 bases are TGTGCCTGGAGTGTAGGCGGGGCTGGAGATACGCAGTATTTT. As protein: CAWSVGGAGDTQYF.

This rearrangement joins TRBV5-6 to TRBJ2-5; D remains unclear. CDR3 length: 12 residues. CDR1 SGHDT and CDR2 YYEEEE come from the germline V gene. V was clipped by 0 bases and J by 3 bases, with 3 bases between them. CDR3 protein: CASSLVEETQYF. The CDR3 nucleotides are TGTGCCAGCAGCTTGGTAGAAGAGACCCAGTACTTC.

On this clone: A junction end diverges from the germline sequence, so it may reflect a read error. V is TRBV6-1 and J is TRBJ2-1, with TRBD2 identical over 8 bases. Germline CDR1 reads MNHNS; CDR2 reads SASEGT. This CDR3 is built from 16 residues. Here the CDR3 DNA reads TGTGCCAGCAGTCAAGCGAGCGGGAGACCTTACAATGAGCAGTTCTTC. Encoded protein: CASSQASGRPYNEQFF.

The CDR3 reads CASDQGQGPAETGELFF. CDR3 nucleotide sequence: TGTGCCAGCGACCAAGGACAGGGGCCGGCCGAGACCGGGGAGCTGTTTTTT. This chain joins TRBV6-4 and TRBJ2-2; 9 bases fit TRBD1. The CDR3 covers 17 residues. V lost 8 bases, J lost 5 bases, and 15 bases stayed unmatched. Germline V gene data show CDR1 as MRHNA and CDR2 as SNTAGT.